The 9 T cell receptor beta chains below all came from one sample that was sequenced in a study of early T cells in non-severe SARS-CoV-2 infection. TCRdb recomputed calls from the 5' RACE reads with MiXCR, one row per CDR3 protein. The sample carries about 26,000 distinct CDR3 sequences, 5% to 6% recorded once. The sequenced sample was whole blood. The receptors originated from an adult who was a healthcare worker with PCR-confirmed SARS-CoV-2 infection or an uninfected control (not recorded which).

This clonotype occurred many times. V usage is TRBV5-5 and J usage is TRBJ2-7, with TRBD2 identical over 7 bases. CDR3 length: 15 amino acids. Germline V CDR1 and CDR2: SGHKS, YYEKEE (reference sequence). Germline trimming cut 4 bases from V and 0 bases from J; bases unmatched to any gene: 7. CDR3 sequence: CASSVGGGSSYEQYF. The CDR3 DNA sequence: TGTGCCAGCAGCGTCGGGGGAGGGAGCTCCTACGAGCAGTACTTC.

This clonotype came up many times. The rearrangement joins TRBV20-1 to TRBJ1-6; D not certain. Trimming stripped 0 bases from V and 8 bases from J, with 14 bases between. The CDR3 is 15 residues long. Germline assignment: CDR1 DFQATT and CDR2 SNEGSKA (reference sequence). The DNA for the CDR3 is TGCAGTGCTAGAGATGGAGGGAGGGCGGATTCACCCCTCCACTTT. Protein sequence: CSARDGGRADSPLHF.

This clonotype has a count of ten or more. The chain is built from TRBV5-1 and TRBJ2-5; 9 bases match TRBD1. Trimming took 0 bases from V and 4 from J; bases not matched to a gene: 10. The CDR3 sequence is 17 residues long. Germline V gives CDR1 SGHRS, CDR2 YFSETQ. CDR3 DNA: TGCGCCAGCAGCTTGGGGGTCGGACAGGGGTCGCGAGAGACCCAGTACTTC. Its protein is CASSLGVGQGSRETQYF.

This clonotype was observed at least ten times. The chain combines TRBV28 with TRBJ2-7, with 12 bases identical to TRBD2. Germline CDR1 MDHEN, CDR2 SYDVKM. The CDR3 consists of 18 residues. V lost 6 bases, J lost 1 base, and 13 bases stayed unmatched. The CDR3 loop reads CASSSGRKTSGRSYEQYF. DNA of the CDR3: TGTGCCAGCAGCTCCGGGCGTAAGACTAGCGGGAGATCCTACGAGCAGTACTTC.

At least ten counts were recorded for this clonotype. The chain recombines TRBV6-5 with TRBJ1-1; TRBD1 is a possible D gene (5 bases). The V and J ends lost 8 bases and 5 bases respectively, with 24 bases between them. Germline V lookup: CDR1 MNHEY, CDR2 SVGAGI. CDR3 length: 16 residues. The CDR3 spells CASSPGGAEGRTEAFF. The CDR3 region has the DNA TGTGCCAGCTCTCCCGGAGGGGCCGAGGGGAGGACTGAAGCTTTCTTT.

The chain links TRBV12-3 or TRBV12-4 to TRBJ2-5, with TRBD1 as a possible D gene (7 bases). This CDR3 is 15 amino acids long. Trimming removed 4 bases from V and 1 base from J, with 13 bases in between. CDR3 amino acids: CASSWTGGVQETQYF. The CDR3 region has the DNA TGTGCCAGCAGTTGGACAGGAGGGGTCCAAGAGACCCAGTACTTC.

About this clonotype: With a much larger clone just one base away, this may be a read error. The CDR3 here is CASREGSVRTYEQYF. Here the CDR3 DNA reads TGTGCCAGCAGAGAAGGTTCGGTCAGGACCTACGAGCAGTACTTC. This sequence joins TRBV6-1 and TRBJ2-7; D is uncertain. The CDR3 runs to 15 residues. Germline V gene sequence: CDR1 MNHNS, CDR2 SASEGT.

This clonotype was observed at least ten times. The rearrangement joins TRBV12-3 or TRBV12-4 to TRBJ1-2, with no clear D. The V gene lost 7 bases and the J gene lost 2 bases, with 14 bases spanning the gap. This CDR3 spans 14 amino acids. The CDR3 region is CASTFLGINYGYTF. As DNA, the CDR3 is TGTGCCAGCACCTTTCTCGGGATAAACTATGGCTACACCTTC.

This clonotype has a handful of counts. CDR3 bases: TGTGCCAGCAGCTCGGACTCATACTTTTACAATGAGCAGTTCTTC. It translates to CASSSDSYFYNEQFF. The chain links TRBV11-3 to TRBJ2-1; D possibly corresponds to TRBD2 (5 bases). Trimming pared 4 bases from V and 4 bases from J, leaving 14 bases between. The CDR3 sequence is 15 residues long. Germline CDR1 and CDR2: SGHNT and YENEEA.